Here is one TCR beta chain with its context. Its binding antigen is unknown. Base qualities are not recorded, but no much larger clone differs from it by a single base. RNA was extracted using the RNeasy kit, and roughly 0.45 to 1 ug of the RNA was reverse transcribed with random hexamers. The immunoSEQ multiplex PCR assay, covering 54 Vbeta and 13 Jbeta segments, was used to amplify TCR beta CDR3 regions. To correct PCR amplification bias, a synthetic template baseline was used for both primer optimization and computational correction. Per the authors' processing: Reads were annotated to V, D and J genes according to IMGT and were analyzed with immunoSEQ Analyzer, with only productive sequences retained. Clonality was calculated as one minus the Shannon entropy normalized by log2 of the number of productive unique sequences. For each patient and control, public and private clones were evaluated within the 100 most prevalent clones. Susac-specific clones were defined as absent from healthy and MS cohorts, approximately 1,000 published viral clones and other ImmuneACCESS disease sequences. TCRdb reran the public reads through fastp at Q25 and MiXCR, keeping productive beta chains. Identical CDR3 protein sequences are pooled into one entry, listed with their most common genes and DNA. Here the V and J calls rest on TCRdb's processing, not on the authors' analysis. This sample gives under 200,000 distinct CDR3 sequences in total; 95% of them show up just once. The top ten clonotypes cover 0.15% to 0.2% of the sample.

The sample originates from a study of CD8 T cells in Susac syndrome (dated by TCRdb to the late 2010s). As for the study more broadly: Repertoire sequencing was used to test whether CD8+ T cell activation and differentiation in Susac syndrome was antigen driven. The study compared CD8+ T cell repertoire clonality among 11 to 12 healthy donors, around 14 Susac syndrome patients and some 16 multiple sclerosis patients.

High-throughput TCR beta sequencing profiled peripheral blood CD8+ and CD4+ T cells from healthy donors, Susac syndrome patients and multiple sclerosis patients. The multiple sclerosis controls were treatment-naive patients whose relapsing-remitting disease, either stable or active, fulfilled the revised McDonald criteria. CD8+ TEMRA cells were enriched by FACS, while bulk CD8+ and CD4+ T cells were purified by magnetic negative isolation. Blood was drawn into EDTA tubes, processed within 24 hours, and PBMCs were isolated by density gradient centrifugation. PBMCs intended for TCR sequencing were cryopreserved in liquid nitrogen and thawed later in a water bath at 37 degrees C. A purity of at least 90% was achieved for sorted or isolated CD4+, CD8+ and CD8+ TEMRA cells. The germline V gene (reference sequence) yields DFQATT for CDR1 and SNEGSKA for CDR2. CDR3 length: 11 amino acids, cysteine to phenylalanine. The entry retains the CDR3 DNA only, 33 bases that are in frame from base 1. V is reduced by 4 bases and J by 1 base, leaving a spacing of 4 bases between them.

What the work shows at the level of the full study, not this receptor alone: The number of individuals in the TCR sequencing and HLA analysis was recognized as being relatively small.

The specimen was CD8+ T cells from PBMCs. The TCR sequence derives from a human donor with multiple sclerosis. The chain employs TRBV20-1 and TRBJ1-1; the D gene identity is not certain. The base sequence is TGCAGTGCTACGGGGAACACTGAAGCTTTCTTT. Its product reads: CSATGNTEAFF.